This entry lists 12 T cell receptor beta chains sequenced from one sample in a study of spatial heterogeneity in lung cancer. Study-wide points: Tumor mutation count correlated with how many alpha and beta TCRs expanded intratumorally.

TCRdb fed the 5' RACE reads into MiXCR, producing one record per CDR3 protein. The sample holds 7,200 or so distinct CDR3 sequences, around 6.7% seen once. The antigens these receptors bind are not known. Indicated time point: sample taken at primary tumor resection. The starting material was lung tumor tissue, obtained at surgery. The receptors stem from a female donor with early-stage non-small cell lung cancer.

Judged by abundance, this clonotype is medium-sized (0.01 to 0.1%). Because the library targeted alpha chains, this beta chain is an off-target read whose size means little. The chain is built from TRBV19 and TRBJ2-1; TRBD2 might be the D (6 bases). This CDR3 region has 15 residues. Germline CDR1 LNHDA, CDR2 SQIVND (reference sequence). V was pared by 9 bases and J by 6 bases, with 21 bases between. The CDR3 spells CASRADGLAANEQFF. The CDR3 DNA follows: TGTGCCAGCCGGGCGGATGGATTAGCGGCCAATGAGCAGTTCTTC.

This clonotype has ten or more counts. For a library built for alpha chains, this beta chain is a stray read; little rests on its size. The rearrangement uses TRBV19 and TRBJ1-2, with a tentative D call TRBD1 (6 bases). The CDR3 has 15 residues. The germline V and J ends were trimmed by 5 bases and 8 bases, with 21 bases remaining between them. Per germline, CDR1 LNHDA and CDR2 SQIVND (reference sequence). CDR3 in amino acids: CASSLEATGTQGYTF. CDR3 DNA sequence: TGTGCCAGTAGTTTGGAGGCGACAGGAACTCAAGGCTACACCTTC.

This clonotype appeared many times. This beta chain turned up in a library designed for alpha chains; as an off-target read, its abundance says little. This chain uses TRBV9 with TRBJ2-1, with TRBD2 identical over 10 bases. Germline CDR1 reads SGDLS; CDR2 reads YYNGEE. Unmatched junction bases numbered 3, after V lost 0 bases and J lost 3 bases. The length of the CDR3 is 16 residues. CDR3 sequence (DNA): TGTGCCAGCAGCGTAGCTCCTAGCGGGGGCTACAATGAGCAGTTCTTC. Its translation: CASSVAPSGGYNEQFF.

By frequency in the sample, this clonotype is medium-sized. Little can be read into the size of this beta chain, an off-target read in a library designed for alpha chains. This chain connects TRBV20-1 to TRBJ2-7, with 8 bases fitting TRBD2. There are 19 residues in the CDR3. Germline V CDR1 and CDR2: DFQATT, SNEGSKA (reference sequence). V dropped 4 bases and J dropped 6; count of bases not matched to a gene: 26. This chain's CDR3 is CSATSVRLALSVRGSEQYF. The CDR3 nucleotides read TGCAGTGCTACTAGCGTAAGACTAGCGCTATCCGTTCGCGGATCCGAGCAGTACTTC.

By frequency in the sample, this clonotype is medium-sized. With the library built for alpha chains, this beta chain is off target and its frequency is not meaningful. The rearrangement joins TRBV20-1 to TRBJ2-7; 8 bases align to TRBD1. Germline V lookup: CDR1 DFQATT, CDR2 SNEGSKA (reference sequence). Trimming at V came to 3 bases and at J to 6 bases, leaving 16 bases not matched to a gene. The CDR3 sequence is 16 residues long. In DNA, the CDR3 is TGCAGTGCTAGCGGACAGGGTTCTGGGGACTTTGGCGAGCAGTACTTC. It is translated as CSASGQGSGDFGEQYF.

The table lists this clonotype with many counts. This beta chain is a stray sequence in a library constructed for alpha chains; its clone size is not meaningful. The chain links TRBV19 to TRBJ2-4, with D possibly TRBD2 on 5 matching bases. V was clipped by 7 bases and J by 3 bases, with 16 bases between them. Germline V lookup: CDR1 LNHDA, CDR2 SQIVND (reference sequence). The CDR3 runs to 15 residues. CDR3 DNA sequence: TGTGCCAGTAAGCCCCGTACTGGAGGCAAAAACATTCAGTACTTC. Residues: CASKPRTGGKNIQYF.

This clonotype was recorded at least ten times. Since the library was made to target alpha chains, this beta chain is a stray read and its abundance is not meaningful. The gene calls are TRBV27 and TRBJ2-3; D not resolved. CDR1 MNHEY and CDR2 SMNVEV come from the germline V gene (reference sequence). This CDR3 is built from 14 residues. V lost 7 bases and J 4 bases, leaving 15 bases between the germline ends. This chain's CDR3 is CASNPSGGSDTQYF. CDR3 DNA: TGTGCCAGCAACCCCTCGGGTGGCTCAGATACGCAGTATTTT.

This clonotype was seen at least ten times. Because this beta chain is a stray read in a library intended to capture alpha chains, its abundance should not be given much weight. This rearrangement joins TRBV24-1 to TRBJ2-7; D gene unclear. V lost 0 bases to trimming and J lost 3 bases, with 2 bases between them. The germline V gene encodes CDR1 KGHDR and CDR2 SFDVKD. The CDR3 contains 12 residues. The CDR3 sequence: CATSDLLYEQYF. CDR3 nucleotide sequence: TGTGCCACCAGTGATTTGCTCTACGAGCAGTACTTC.

Note on this clonotype: Since it is a stray read in a library aimed at alpha chains, this beta chain has a size that is not meaningful. The J gene is TRBJ2-3, the V gene TRBV3-1, with D tentatively TRBD2 (5 bases). The CDR3 runs to 14 residues. Between the trimmed V and J ends, which lost 5 bases and 4 bases, there was a span of 13 bases. Germline loops: CDR1 LGHDT, CDR2 YNNKEL (reference sequence). CDR3 coding DNA: TGTGCCAGCAGCTCCTCTCTAGCCCCAGATACGCAGTATTTT. Its protein is CASSSSLAPDTQYF.

This clonotype was observed many times. Within a library made for alpha chains, this beta chain is off target, and its count is uninformative. V and J are TRBV6-5 and TRBJ2-2; 9 bases are shared with TRBD1. After removal of 1 base from V and 4 bases from J, the junction contained 7 bases not matched to a gene. The CDR3 sequence is 17 residues long. Germline lookup yields CDR1 MNHEY and CDR2 SVGAGI. The CDR3 bases are TGTGCCAGCAGTTACTTTCCCGACAGGGGGGCCACCGGGGAGCTGTTTTTT. Encoded protein: CASSYFPDRGATGELFF.

As concerns this clonotype: Because this beta chain is a stray read in a library intended to capture alpha chains, its abundance should not be given much weight. The V gene is TRBV28, the J gene TRBJ2-7; a weak D match, TRBD2 (7 bases). The V gene lost 4 bases and the J gene lost 5 bases, with 18 bases spanning the gap. The CDR3 has 15 residues. Looked up from germline, CDR1 is MDHEN and CDR2 is SYDVKM. CDR3 residues: CASSSSFGGGDEQYF. DNA of the CDR3: TGTGCCAGCAGTTCGAGTTTTGGGGGGGGCGACGAGCAGTACTTC.

Relative to its sample, this clonotype is medium-sized (0.01 to 0.1%). This beta chain was picked up by a library intended for alpha chains and is off target, so its count carries little meaning. V usage is TRBV29-1 and J usage is TRBJ2-1; TRBD2 aligns across 7 bases. CDR1 is SQVTM and CDR2 is ANQGSEA in the germline V gene. CDR3 length: 11 residues. V shed 6 bases and J 13 bases; nucleotides not matched to a gene: 9. The CDR3 sequence: CSVGSGAGQFF. CDR3 DNA: TGCAGCGTCGGGAGCGGGGCGGGACAGTTCTTC.